The clone carrying this TCR beta chain was counted a few times. No antigen is known for it. Donors came from a validation cohort of over a hundred subjects, distinct from the first 666-subject cohort. Sequencing used immunoSEQ multiplex PCR; TCRdb keeps in-frame clones, though not all of them. The data hold around 86,000 clones, with approximately 93% observed a single time. These data are taken from a study of cytomegalovirus exposure and HLA in healthy donors. Whole-study results and caveats: Associated with cytomegalovirus, according to the listing, were approximately 160 TCR beta chains. Subsequent analysis revealed that first-cohort TCR clusters tended to co-occur in the roughly 120 validation repertoires. Published work reported that the classifier diagnosed cytomegalovirus status with high specificity and sensitivity.

Sequenced material: PBMCs. The TCR sequence derives from a woman aged 25-40 years in good health and CMV-seropositive.

The CDR3 DNA reads as TGTGCCAGCAGCGAAGGGGGGGTAAGTCAGCCCCAGCATTTT. This translates into CASSEGGVSQPQHF. J is TRBJ1-5 and V is TRBV5-5; weak D call: TRBD1 (6 bases). The CDR3 extends over 14 amino acids. V dropped 4 bases and J dropped 6 bases, with 14 bases sitting between them. Germline lookup yields CDR1 SGHKS and CDR2 YYEKEE (reference sequence).